These 9 T cell receptor beta chains originate from one sample sequenced in a study of patients and donors after allogeneic stem cell transplantation. TCRdb independently ran MiXCR on the RT-PCR reads; one entry per CDR3 protein. The data contain 400,000 to 500,000 distinct CDR3 sequences, more than 15% of them singletons. Sequencing was performed on blood, either unsorted or a sorted T cell fraction (not recorded which). The receptors were gathered from a human donor who was either an allogeneic HSCT recipient or a stem cell or donor lymphocyte infusion donor (not recorded which). It is not recorded whose cells these are; they may come from a transplant donor.

This chain connects TRBV6-1 to TRBJ2-2, with 13 nucleotides matching TRBD2. J lost 6 bases, V lost 6 bases, and 13 bases had no gene match. The germline CDR1 and CDR2 sequences are MNHNS and SASEGT. The CDR3 contains 18 residues. This chain's CDR3 is CASRSPGLAGPGAGELFF. Written as DNA, the CDR3 is TGTGCCAGCAGGTCCCCGGGACTAGCGGGACCGGGAGCCGGGGAGCTGTTTTTT.

The gene calls are TRBV4-1 and TRBJ1-1; no reliable D call. This CDR3 spans 13 amino acids. The germline CDR1 and CDR2 sequences are MGHRA and YSYEKL. V lost 1 base, J lost 4 bases, and 7 bases lay in between. The CDR3 DNA is TGCGCCAGCAGCCAAGCCCTGGGCACTGAAGCTTTCTTT. It yields the protein CASSQALGTEAFF.

The chain employs TRBV7-9 and TRBJ1-5; 8 bases align to TRBD1. CDR3 length: 15 residues. Losses at the gene ends were 1 base for V and 3 bases for J; bases not matched to a gene: 2. CDR1 is SEHNR, CDR2 FQNEAQ, per germline (reference sequence). In DNA form, the CDR3 reads TGTGCCAGCAGCTTAGACAGGGGGGCCAATCAGCCCCAGCATTTT. It translates to CASSLDRGANQPQHF. Based on the CDR3 plus reference TRBV7-9 and TRBJ1-5, the full variable domain is DTGVSQNPRHKITKRGQNVTFRCDPISEHNRLYWYRQTLGQGPEFLTYFQNEAQLEKSRLLSDRFSAERPKGSFSTLEIQRTEQGDSAMYLCASSLDRGANQPQHFGDGTRLSIL.

The chain employs TRBV4-1 and TRBJ2-7; the D is unclear. Germline V gives CDR1 MGHRA, CDR2 YSYEKL. V lost 4 bases and J lost 4, with 17 bases in between. CDR3 length: 15 amino acids. CDR3 protein: CASSPGPGKRYEQYF. CDR3 nucleotides: TGCGCCAGCAGCCCTGGGCCTGGCAAAAGGTACGAGCAGTACTTC.

V gene TRBV7-2 combines with J gene TRBJ2-5, with no clear D. The CDR3 is 15 residues long. CDR1 and CDR2 from the germline V gene are SGHTA and FQGNSA. Trimming removed 1 base at V and 2 bases at J, with 11 bases between. CDR3 DNA sequence: TGTGCCAGCAGCTTAGTAGCTGGGTTACAAGAGACCCAGTACTTC. This encodes CASSLVAGLQETQYF.

J is TRBJ2-2 and V is TRBV24-1; TRBD2 aligns across 9 bases. V dropped 3 bases and J dropped 0; count of bases not matched to a gene: 4. The CDR3 is 17 residues long. Germline CDR1 is KGHDR and CDR2 is SFDVKD. The CDR3 is CATSDPGLAPNTGELFF. Here the CDR3 DNA reads TGTGCCACCAGTGATCCCGGACTAGCGCCGAACACCGGGGAGCTGTTTTTT.

The sample holds a few counts of this clonotype. The rearrangement links TRBV12-3 or TRBV12-4 to TRBJ1-5, with a weak D call TRBD1 (5 bases). The CDR3 loop spans 15 amino acids. V was shortened by 2 bases and J by 6 bases, with 14 bases between the two germline ends. CDR3 DNA: TGTGCCAGCAGTTTAAGGCAGGGCTGGGGTCAGCCCCAGCATTTT. The encoded protein is CASSLRQGWGQPQHF.

Ten or more counts support this clonotype. The chain carries TRBV10-3 and TRBJ2-2; the match to TRBD1 covers 8 bases. CDR3 length equals 14 residues. Looked up from germline, CDR1 is ENHRY and CDR2 is SYGVKD. J was trimmed by 3 bases and V by 11 bases; bases with no gene match: 8. CDR3 residues: CAVRQGTDTGELFF. The CDR3 coding sequence is TGTGCCGTTCGACAGGGGACCGACACCGGGGAGCTGTTTTTT.

The chain uses TRBV11-2 and TRBJ2-4; 15 bases fit TRBD2. Germline assignment: CDR1 SGHAT and CDR2 FQNNGV. Trimming removed 5 bases from V and 6 bases from J; junction bases left unmatched: 14. This CDR3 is 19 amino acids long. CDR3 region: CASSRDGLAGGLRRNIQYF. CDR3 DNA sequence: TGTGCCAGCAGCCGCGACGGACTAGCGGGGGGGCTAAGGAGAAACATTCAGTACTTC.